The 12 T cell receptor beta chains presented below share a single source sample, sequenced in a study of blood T cell repertoires in COVID-19. Profiled with immunoSEQ multiplex PCR; TCRdb holds only in-frame clones, not every one. Among more than 95,000 clones listed, approximately 79% were seen once. The sequencing sample was made of peripheral blood. These receptor sequences come from a man in his forties or fifties with acute or convalescent COVID-19.

This clone was seen a handful of times. The chain is built from TRBV7-3 and TRBJ2-3; weak D call: TRBD2 (5 bases). CDR3 length equals 14 residues. V dropped 5 bases and J dropped 4 bases, with 13 bases sitting between them. CDR1 is SGHTA and CDR2 is FQGTGA in the germline V gene. The CDR3 nucleotides read TGTGCCAGCAGCAGTGAGGGCGGGCCAGATACGCAGTATTTT. It codes for CASSSEGGPDTQYF.

The chain links TRBV19 to TRBJ1-2; D remains unclear. V lost 4 bases, J lost 8 bases, and 17 bases lay in between. Germline CDR1 and CDR2: LNHDA and SQIVND (reference sequence). The CDR3 covers 14 residues. The CDR3: CASSTPGVFWGYTF. In DNA form, the CDR3 reads TGTGCCAGTAGTACTCCGGGTGTTTTTTGGGGCTACACCTTC.

As DNA, the CDR3 is TGTGCCAGCAGCTTATCAGCGAGCGTGCAGCCCCAGCATTTT. Translating gives CASSLSASVQPQHF. The V gene is TRBV7-8, the J gene TRBJ1-5; D gene unclear. Trimming stripped 2 bases from V and 7 bases from J, with 12 bases between. The CDR3 totals 14 residues. Germline V gene lookup returns CDR1 SGHVS and CDR2 FQNEAQ.

This chain connects TRBV28 to TRBJ2-1; a weak D match, TRBD2 (6 bases). V was trimmed by 7 bases and J by 6 bases, leaving 16 bases between them. The CDR3 length is 14 residues. Germline loops: CDR1 MDHEN, CDR2 SYDVKM. The CDR3 coding sequence is TGTGCCAGCATGGGGGGAGTAGGCACCAATGAGCAGTTCTTC. It specifies CASMGGVGTNEQFF.

The V gene is TRBV4-2, the J gene TRBJ1-3; 7 bases map to TRBD1. The CDR3 contains 16 residues. V lost 2 bases and J lost 3; bases outside the gene matches: 7. CDR1 is LGHNA, CDR2 YNFKEQ, per germline. The CDR3 loop is CASSQYSGTVGNTIYF. The CDR3 coding sequence is TGTGCCAGCAGCCAATATTCCGGGACAGTTGGAAACACCATATATTTT.

The J gene is TRBJ2-1, the V gene TRBV7-2, with D perhaps matching TRBD2 (5 bases). The CDR3 covers 13 residues. With 5 bases removed from V and 6 bases from J, the gap between germline ends came to 11 bases. The germline V gene encodes CDR1 SGHTA and CDR2 FQGNSA. CDR3 amino acids: CASSPDFLNEQFF. CDR3 in DNA: TGTGCCAGCAGCCCGGACTTCCTCAATGAGCAGTTCTTC.

This sequence joins TRBV5-1 and TRBJ2-1; D possibly corresponds to TRBD1 (5 bases). This CDR3 has 14 amino acids. Germline-derived CDR1 and CDR2 are SGHRS and YFSETQ. With 0 bases removed from V and 7 bases from J, the gap between germline ends came to 11 bases. The CDR3, as DNA: TGCGCCAGCAGCTTGGCCAGGGAAGGGAATGAGCAGTTCTTC. This sequence encodes CASSLAREGNEQFF.

The sample holds a few counts of this clone. The rearrangement uses TRBV7-9 and TRBJ1-1, with no clear D. The CDR3 runs to 12 residues. Trimming pared 6 bases from V and 5 bases from J, leaving 10 bases between. The germline V gene encodes CDR1 SEHNR and CDR2 FQNEAQ (reference sequence). The CDR3 DNA follows: TGTGCCAGCAGTCAGACGGGAACTGAAGCTTTCTTT. It translates to CASSQTGTEAFF.

There are a few counts of this clone. The chain links TRBV4-2 to TRBJ2-7; 11 bases align to TRBD2. CDR3 length: 16 residues. Germline V CDR1 and CDR2: LGHNA, YNFKEQ. J gave up 3 bases and V 0 bases, and 4 bases lay outside the gene matches. As DNA, the CDR3 is TGTGCCAGCAGCCAAGATGGGCTAGCGGGAGGCTACGAGCAGTACTTC. Protein sequence: CASSQDGLAGGYEQYF.

The V call is TRBV7-2, the J call TRBJ1-3, with TRBD1 as a possible D gene (6 bases). Germline assignment: CDR1 SGHTA and CDR2 FQGNSA. This CDR3 has 15 residues. The V end lost 3 bases, the J end lost 4 bases, and 13 bases lay between the germline ends. The chain's CDR3 is CASSFRGLDGNTIYF. In DNA, the CDR3 is TGTGCCAGCAGCTTCAGGGGCCTGGACGGAAACACCATATATTTT. Combining the CDR3 with reference TRBV7-2 and TRBJ1-3 gives the whole variable domain GAGVSQSPSNKVTEKGKDVELRCDPISGHTALYWYRQSLGQGLEFLIYFQGNSAPDKSGLPSDRFSAERTGGSVSTLTIQRTQQEDSAVYLCASSFRGLDGNTIYFGEGSWLTVV.

V usage is TRBV12-5 and J usage is TRBJ1-5; D is undetermined. Looked up from germline, CDR1 is LGHNT and CDR2 is FRNRAP. This CDR3 has 17 amino acids. Trimming took 0 bases from V and 5 from J, leaving 17 bases between them. The chain's CDR3 is CASGLVRGRRIHQPQHF. In DNA, the CDR3 is TGTGCTAGTGGTTTGGTACGAGGCAGGAGGATCCATCAGCCCCAGCATTTT.

The rearrangement joins TRBV3-1 (or the pseudogene TRBV3-2) to TRBJ1-1, with D tentatively TRBD1 (6 bases). The CDR3 spans 15 residues. Germline V gene data show CDR1 as LGHDT and CDR2 as YNNKEL (reference sequence). Trimming stripped 0 bases from V and 8 bases from J, with 16 bases between. Here the CDR3 DNA reads TGTGCCAGCAGCCAAGACCCGAACGGACAGCTCGAAGCTTTCTTT. Translated, it gives CASSQDPNGQLEAFF.